This section outlines one TCR beta chain sequence together with its context. This record belongs to a study of T cell changes during pregnancy in multiple sclerosis. Sequencing used immunoSEQ multiplex PCR; TCRdb keeps in-frame clones, though not all of them. The data show 35,000 to 45,000 clones, 70% to 90% seen once. Germline values: CDR1 SGHDT, CDR2 YYEEEE. The CDR3 length is 13 residues. The V end was cut by 4 bases, the J end by 5 bases, with 10 bases between. The starting material was CD8+ T cells from peripheral blood mononuclear cells, obtained in the first trimester of pregnancy. This sequence joins TRBV5-6 and TRBJ1-5; D unresolved. The TCR originated in a female donor with multiple sclerosis, enrolled in a pregnancy study. The CDR3 protein is CASSHSTDQPQHF. The CDR3 region has the DNA TGTGCCAGCAGCCATTCTACGGATCAGCCCCAGCATTTT.